This TCR beta chain was recovered during a study of patients and donors after allogeneic stem cell transplantation. Using its own MiXCR run on the RT-PCR reads, TCRdb lists one record per CDR3 protein. The sample lists about a million distinct CDR3 sequences; 15% to 20% were seen once. The ends were cut back, 0 bases at V and 2 bases at J, with 14 bases in the middle. CDR3 length: 16 residues. CDR1 is SGDLS, CDR2 YYNGEE, per germline. This TCR derives from a human donor who was either an allogeneic HSCT recipient or a stem cell or donor lymphocyte infusion donor (not recorded which). It is not recorded whose cells these are; they may come from a transplant donor. The chain is built from TRBV9 and TRBJ1-1; D may be TRBD1 (5 bases). Sequencing was done on a sample of blood, either unsorted or a sorted T cell fraction (not recorded which). The CDR3 DNA is TGTGCCAGCAGCGTAGATATGAAGGGGATCAACACTGAAGCTTTCTTT. Its translation: CASSVDMKGINTEAFF.